This entry lists 18 T cell receptor beta chains sequenced from one sample in a study of T cells in localized non-small cell lung cancer. Repertoires were generated with immunoSEQ multiplex PCR, while TCRdb's copy carries only in-frame clones and drops some. The sample has about 1,200 clones; about 14% are singletons. The sample here was normal lung tissue next to the tumor, taken before any cancer treatment. All receptors come from a male donor older than 55 with stage I lung adenocarcinoma.

This clone counts as medium-sized. The chain couples TRBV11-3 to TRBJ2-5; 7 bases match TRBD2. There are 15 residues in the CDR3. The germline gives CDR1 SGHNT, CDR2 YENEEA. J gave up 3 bases and V 1 base, and 5 bases lay outside the gene matches. CDR3 bases: TGTGCCAGCAGCTTAGTAACTAGCGATAAAGAGACCCAGTACTTC. Its translation: CASSLVTSDKETQYF.

By share of the sample, this clone is medium-sized. The rearrangement uses TRBV7-1 and TRBJ2-1; 8 positions agree with TRBD1. TRBV7-1 is labeled an ORF, and its function is uncertain. The V segment lost 5 bases and the J segment 8 bases; nucleotides outside the gene matches: 5. This CDR3 is 13 amino acids long. CDR3 region: CASSQDREYEQFF. The DNA of the CDR3 is TGTGCCAGCAGCCAGGACAGGGAATATGAGCAGTTCTTC.

This clone was detected only once. The rearrangement uses TRBV29-1 and TRBJ2-1, with D maybe TRBD2 (7 bases). Between the trimmed V and J ends, which lost 8 bases and 1 base, there was a span of 15 bases. Germline-derived CDR1 and CDR2 are SQVTM and ANQGSEA. There are 14 residues in the CDR3. CDR3 sequence (DNA): TGCAGCTCCTCTCGGGGGGCATCCTACAATGAGCAGTTCTTC. Translated, it gives CSSSRGASYNEQFF.

CDR3 in amino acids: CASSIGTGTDEQYF. The CDR3 DNA reads as TGTGCCAGTAGTATTGGGACAGGGACAGACGAGCAGTACTTC. This chain links TRBV19 with TRBJ2-7, with 9 nucleotides matching TRBD1. This CDR3 is 14 amino acids long. CDR1 and CDR2 (germline): LNHDA, SQIVND (reference sequence). J lost 5 bases, V lost 3 bases, and 5 bases had no gene match.

This clone is judged large. The gene calls are TRBV29-1 and TRBJ2-7; 7 positions agree with TRBD1. Unmatched junction bases numbered 13, after V lost 5 bases and J lost 3 bases. The CDR3 contains 15 residues. Germline V gene lookup returns CDR1 SQVTM and CDR2 ANQGSEA. CDR3 region: CSVSHRGVGDYEQYF. The CDR3 DNA reads TGCAGCGTTTCTCACAGGGGAGTGGGGGACTACGAGCAGTACTTC.

The chain couples TRBV11-3 to TRBJ2-2, with TRBD1 matching over 7 bases. J was trimmed by 5 bases and V by 5 bases; bases with no gene match: 8. The CDR3 has 15 residues. Looked up from germline, CDR1 is SGHNT and CDR2 is YENEEA. Written as DNA, the CDR3 is TGTGCCAGCAGCCTGGACAGGAAGAGTACCGGGGAGCTGTTTTTT. Translating gives CASSLDRKSTGELFF. Based on the CDR3 plus reference TRBV11-3 and TRBJ2-2, the full variable domain is EAGVVQSPRYKIIEKKQPVAFWCNPISGHNTLYWYLQNLGQGPELLIRYENEEAVDDSQLPKDRFSAERLKGVDSTLKIQPAELGDSAVYLCASSLDRKSTGELFFGEGSRLTVL.

The rearrangement links TRBV18 to TRBJ1-5, with a tentative D call TRBD1 (6 bases). The ends were cut back, 3 bases at V and 4 bases at J, with 7 bases in the middle. The germline V gene encodes CDR1 KGHSH and CDR2 LQKENI. CDR3 length: 13 residues. CDR3 residues: CASSPTGNQPQHF. CDR3 bases: TGTGCCAGCTCACCTACAGGGAATCAGCCCCAGCATTTT.

The rearrangement links TRBV12-5 to TRBJ1-6, with 7 nucleotides matching TRBD1. The J segment lost 6 bases and the V segment lost 3 bases, leaving 11 bases of the junction unmatched. There are 17 residues in the CDR3. Germline V CDR1 and CDR2: LGHNT, FRNRAP. CDR3 in amino acids: CASGFGGGGGTNSPLHF. The CDR3 bases are TGTGCTAGTGGTTTTGGGGGCGGAGGGGGCACTAATTCACCCCTCCACTTT. Complete variable domain (other parts from reference TRBV12-5 and TRBJ1-6): DARVTQTPRHKVTEMGQEVTMRCQPILGHNTVFWYRQTMMQGLELLAYFRNRAPLDDSGMPKDRFSAEMPDATLATLKIQPSEPRDSAVYFCASGFGGGGGTNSPLHFGNGTRLTVT.

This clone was counted only a few times. The rearrangement joins TRBV28 to TRBJ2-7; TRBD1 aligns across 8 bases. The CDR3 loop spans 15 amino acids. Germline CDR1 reads MDHEN; CDR2 reads SYDVKM. With V trimmed by 6 bases and J by 0 bases, 7 bases remained unmatched. In DNA, the CDR3 is TGTGCCAGCAGACTCCAAACAGGGGGCTCCTACGAGCAGTACTTC. It is translated as CASRLQTGGSYEQYF.

This clone was observed a few times. The genes are TRBV11-3 and TRBJ1-4, with D possibly matching TRBD1 (5 bases). Trimming pared 4 bases from V and 10 bases from J, leaving 19 bases between. The CDR3 consists of 15 residues. Germline V gene lookup returns CDR1 SGHNT and CDR2 YENEEA. For the CDR3, the DNA is TGTGCCAGCAGCTCCGCCGGGGGTACGGGCGGAAAACTGTTTTTT. This gives the protein CASSSAGGTGGKLFF.

This clone has a handful of counts. This chain joins TRBV6-8 and TRBJ2-7; D is possibly TRBD1 (6 bases). V was shortened by 6 bases and J by 5 bases, with 11 bases between the two germline ends. The CDR3 loop spans 12 amino acids. Germline V lookup: CDR1 MNHGY, CDR2 SAAAGT. The CDR3, as DNA: TGTGCCAGCAGGTACAAGGGGGACGAGCAGTACTTC. Amino acids: CASRYKGDEQYF.

In its sample, this clone ranks as medium-sized. This rearrangement joins TRBV11-3 to TRBJ1-5, with 11 bases identical to TRBD1. The germline gives CDR1 SGHNT, CDR2 YENEEA. This CDR3 region has 14 residues. Trimming cost V 3 bases and J 6 bases; bases outside gene matches: 1. The CDR3 sequence is CASSLGQGGQPQHF. The DNA for the CDR3 is TGTGCCAGCAGCTTGGGACAGGGGGGTCAGCCCCAGCATTTT.

V gene TRBV19 combines with J gene TRBJ2-1; D call uncertain. The germline CDR1 and CDR2 sequences are LNHDA and SQIVND (reference sequence). V lost 7 bases, J lost 10 bases, and 20 bases lay in between. This CDR3 region has 14 residues. CDR3 protein: CASTPDVRRREQFF. The CDR3 DNA is TGTGCCAGTACCCCAGACGTCAGGAGAAGGGAGCAGTTCTTC.

Only a few counts were recorded for this clone. V is TRBV18 and J is TRBJ2-2; perhaps TRBD1 as D (5 bases). The V gene lost 5 bases and the J gene lost 0 bases, with 10 bases spanning the gap. CDR3 length: 15 residues. The germline gives CDR1 KGHSH, CDR2 LQKENI. For the CDR3, the DNA is TGTGCCAGCTCAGCGACAGTTTCGAACACCGGGGAGCTGTTTTTT. This gives the protein CASSATVSNTGELFF.

J is TRBJ1-3 and V is TRBV11-3, with D perhaps matching TRBD1 (6 bases). Germline assignment: CDR1 SGHNT and CDR2 YENEEA. The CDR3 is made up of 16 amino acids. The V end was cut by 2 bases, the J end by 2 bases, with 13 bases between. CDR3 in amino acids: CASSLTSTGTGNTIYF. CDR3 DNA sequence: TGTGCCAGCAGCTTAACCTCTACAGGGACTGGAAACACCATATATTTT.

The chain couples TRBV7-8 to TRBJ2-6; D is undetermined. The germline V and J ends were trimmed by 5 bases and 0 bases, with 2 bases remaining between them. The CDR3 sequence is 13 residues long. Looked up from germline, CDR1 is SGHVS and CDR2 is FQNEAQ. The CDR3: CASSVSGANVLTF. The CDR3 nucleotides are TGTGCCAGCAGCGTCTCTGGGGCCAACGTCCTGACTTTC.

The chain links TRBV7-5 to TRBJ1-1; TRBD1 was called by the table and not checked on the DNA. TRBV7-5 is assigned pseudogene status. CDR3 length: 20 amino acids. CDR3: CASSEPPGIGQGYRNTEAFF. CDR3 bases: TGTGCCAGCAGCGAACCCCCGGGGATAGGACAGGGTTATAGGAACACTGAAGCTTTCTTT.

This clone was seen a handful of times. The rearrangement uses TRBV11-3 and TRBJ2-5, with a tentative D call TRBD2 (6 bases). Germline-derived CDR1 and CDR2 are SGHNT and YENEEA. V was shortened by 2 bases and J by 0 bases, with 10 bases between the two germline ends. The CDR3 spans 15 residues. This CDR3 is CASSLSPSDQETQYF. The DNA of the CDR3 is TGTGCCAGCAGCTTAAGCCCTAGCGACCAAGAGACCCAGTACTTC.